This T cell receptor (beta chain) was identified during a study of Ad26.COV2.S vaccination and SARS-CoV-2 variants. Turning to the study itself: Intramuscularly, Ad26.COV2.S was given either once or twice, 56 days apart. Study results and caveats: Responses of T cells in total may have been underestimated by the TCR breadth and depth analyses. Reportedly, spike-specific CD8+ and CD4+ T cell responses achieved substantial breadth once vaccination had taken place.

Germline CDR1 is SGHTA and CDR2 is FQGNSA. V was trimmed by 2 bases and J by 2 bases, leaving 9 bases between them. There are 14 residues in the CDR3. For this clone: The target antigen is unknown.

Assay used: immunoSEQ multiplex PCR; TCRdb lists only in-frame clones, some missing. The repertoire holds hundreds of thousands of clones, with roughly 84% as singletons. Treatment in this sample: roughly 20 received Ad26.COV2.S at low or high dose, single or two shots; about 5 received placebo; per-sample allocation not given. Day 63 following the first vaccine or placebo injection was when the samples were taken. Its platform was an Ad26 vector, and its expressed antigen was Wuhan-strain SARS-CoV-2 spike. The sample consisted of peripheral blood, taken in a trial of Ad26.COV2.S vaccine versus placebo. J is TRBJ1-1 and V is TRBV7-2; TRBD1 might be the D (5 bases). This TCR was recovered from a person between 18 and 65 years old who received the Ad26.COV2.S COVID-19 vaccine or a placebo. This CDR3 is CASSLPGLNTEAFF. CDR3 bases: TGTGCCAGCAGCTTACCGGGGCTCAACACTGAAGCTTTCTTT.